These 2 T cell receptor beta chains were sequenced from one sample in a study of shared clonotypes between healthy human individuals. Libraries were prepared by immunoSEQ multiplex PCR; TCRdb keeps only in-frame clonotypes and omits some of them. The sample holds about 1.5 million clones; 98% are singletons and the top ten take approximately 0.45%. The specimen sequenced was naive CD4+ T cells sorted from blood. The subset denotes: CD45RA+ positively selected. These receptors were obtained from a man younger than 40 in good health.

The chain has TRBV29-1 and TRBJ1-4; 8 bases align to TRBD1. With 3 bases clipped from V and 13 bases from J, the junction kept 4 bases outside the gene matches. The CDR3 spans 11 residues. Looked up from germline, CDR1 is SQVTM and CDR2 is ANQGSEA. This chain's CDR3 is CSVDLRGRLFF. The CDR3 DNA reads as TGCAGCGTTGATCTCAGGGGGCGACTGTTTTTT.

The gene calls are TRBV18 and TRBJ1-1, with 9 bases identical to TRBD1. The CDR3 is 14 residues long. V lost 4 bases, J lost 4 bases, and 4 bases stayed unmatched. Germline CDR1 reads KGHSH; CDR2 reads LQKENI. CDR3 DNA sequence: TGTGCCAGCTCACTACAGGGGGCGGGCACTGAAGCTTTCTTT. Amino acid sequence: CASSLQGAGTEAFF. Combining the CDR3 with reference TRBV18 and TRBJ1-1 gives the whole variable domain NAGVMQNPRHLVRRRGQEARLRCSPMKGHSHVYWYRQLPEEGLKFMVYLQKENIIDESGMPKERFSAEFPKEGPSILRIQQVVRGDSAAYFCASSLQGAGTEAFFGQGTRLTVV.